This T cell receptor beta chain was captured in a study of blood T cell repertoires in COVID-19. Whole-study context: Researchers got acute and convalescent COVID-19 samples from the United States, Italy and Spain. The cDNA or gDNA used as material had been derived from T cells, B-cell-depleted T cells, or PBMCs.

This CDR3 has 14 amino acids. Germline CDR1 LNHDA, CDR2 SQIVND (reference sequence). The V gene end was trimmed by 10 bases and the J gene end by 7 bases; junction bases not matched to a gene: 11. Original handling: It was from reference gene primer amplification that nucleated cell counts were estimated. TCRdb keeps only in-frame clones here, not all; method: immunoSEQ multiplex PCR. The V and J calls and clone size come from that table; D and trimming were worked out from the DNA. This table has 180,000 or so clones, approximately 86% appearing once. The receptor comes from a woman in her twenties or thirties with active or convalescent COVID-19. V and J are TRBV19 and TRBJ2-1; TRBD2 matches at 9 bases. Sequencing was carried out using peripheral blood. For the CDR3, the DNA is TGTGCCACCAACCCTAGCGGGGCTTGGAATGAGCAGTTCTTC. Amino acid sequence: CATNPSGAWNEQFF.